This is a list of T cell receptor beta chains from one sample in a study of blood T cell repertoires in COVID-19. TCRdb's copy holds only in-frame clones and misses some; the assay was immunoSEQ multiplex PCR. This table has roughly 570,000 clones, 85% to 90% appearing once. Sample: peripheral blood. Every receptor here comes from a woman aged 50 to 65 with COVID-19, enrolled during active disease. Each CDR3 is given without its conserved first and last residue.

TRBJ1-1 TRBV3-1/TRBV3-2 ASSQGNSGGGTEAF
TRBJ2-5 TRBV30 AWDLREGETQY
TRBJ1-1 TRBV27 ASSPWTGGTEAF
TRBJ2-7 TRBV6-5 ASSSGQGSYEQY
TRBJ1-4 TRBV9 ASAPDKIATNEKLF
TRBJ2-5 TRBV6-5 ASSLGRGPQETQY
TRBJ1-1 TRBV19 ASKWQLMLNTEAF
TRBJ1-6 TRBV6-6 ASSPGSPLH
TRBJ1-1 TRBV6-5 ASSWEGLSNTEAF
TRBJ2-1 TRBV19 ASSIGRQGQF
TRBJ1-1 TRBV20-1 SASLGGGQEAF
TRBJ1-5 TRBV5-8 ASSLGQDGQPQH